Shown below are 10 T cell receptor beta chains from a single sample sequenced in a study of persistence of HIV-infected CD4 T cells. Cells were stimulated with overlapping HIV-1 Gag 15-mer peptides. Sorting selected CD4+ T cells upregulating both CD40 ligand and CD69. These receptors lack a known antigen. The immunoSEQ assay was version 4, run in survey mode. Sequencing was performed with immunoSEQ multiplex PCR; in TCRdb, only in-frame clones are kept and a portion is missing. Of about 30,000 clones in the sample, roughly 70% were seen once. The specimen comprised CD4+ T cells sorted from PBMCs after approximately 19-hour stimulation, sampled from a patient who received antiretroviral therapy. Receptors originate from an adult man with HIV who was CMV-seropositive.

This clone was observed a few times. The gene calls are TRBV5-4 and TRBJ1-3, with D unclear. CDR1 is SGHNT and CDR2 is YYREEE in the germline V gene (reference sequence). The CDR3 length is 14 residues. V was cut by 0 bases and J by 0 bases, with 4 bases left in between. CDR3 amino acids: CASSLGGSGNTIYF. CDR3 DNA: TGTGCCAGCAGCTTGGGGGGCTCTGGAAACACCATATATTTT.

This chain uses TRBV19 with TRBJ1-1, with 9 bases aligning to TRBD1. The V gene end was trimmed by 8 bases and the J gene end by 3 bases; junction bases not matched to a gene: 13. Germline assignment: CDR1 LNHDA and CDR2 SQIVND (reference sequence). This CDR3 region has 16 residues. The CDR3 DNA reads TGTGCCAGTGGGGATTACGCACAGGGGGCATACACTGAAGCTTTCTTT. Translated: CASGDYAQGAYTEAFF.

This chain connects TRBV12-3 or TRBV12-4 to TRBJ1-1, with D unresolved. The V end lost 7 bases, the J end lost 7 bases, and 10 bases lay between the germline ends. CDR3 length: 11 residues. CDR3 sequence: CASTRGFEAFF. Here the CDR3 DNA reads TGTGCCAGCACCCGGGGTTTTGAAGCTTTCTTT.

This clone was counted between two and nine times. The chain uses TRBV4-1 and TRBJ2-3; the match to TRBD1 covers 9 bases. This CDR3 is built from 17 residues. The V segment lost 4 bases and the J segment 1 base; nucleotides outside the gene matches: 9. CDR1 and CDR2 from the germline V gene are MGHRA and YSYEKL. The CDR3 region is CASSLNTGGSGTDTQYF. The DNA for the CDR3 is TGCGCCAGCAGCCTAAACACAGGGGGCTCGGGCACAGATACGCAGTATTTT.

The rearrangement links TRBV19 to TRBJ1-5; 7 nucleotides match TRBD1. Trimming took 7 bases from V and 2 from J; bases not matched to a gene: 8. Germline V gene sequence: CDR1 LNHDA, CDR2 SQIVND (reference sequence). The CDR3 extends over 15 amino acids. The CDR3 DNA follows: TGTGCCAGTAATCCAGGGCAGGGGGGCAATCAGCCCCAGCATTTT. This codes for CASNPGQGGNQPQHF. Full variable domain (remainder filled in from reference TRBV19 and TRBJ1-5): DGGITQSPKYLFRKEGQNVTLSCEQNLNHDAMYWYRQDPGQGLRLIYYSQIVNDFQKGDIAEGYSVSREKKESFPLTVTSAQKNPTAFYLCASNPGQGGNQPQHFGDGTRLSIL.

The rearrangement joins TRBV6-5 to TRBJ1-3; D is unclear. The CDR3 has 13 residues. Germline V gene lookup returns CDR1 MNHEY and CDR2 SVGAGI. With 8 bases removed from V and 5 bases from J, the gap between germline ends came to 13 bases. The CDR3 region has the DNA TGTGCCAGCTCTTCCGCGGGGAGAAACACCATATATTTT. Protein: CASSSAGRNTIYF.

The chain is built from TRBV18 and TRBJ1-1, with D tentatively TRBD1 (5 bases). V lost 6 bases to trimming and J lost 3 bases, with 11 bases between them. The length of the CDR3 is 13 residues. Germline V gene data show CDR1 as KGHSH and CDR2 as LQKENI. CDR3 region: CASSTGGDTEAFF. For the CDR3, the DNA is TGTGCCAGCTCCACGGGAGGGGACACTGAAGCTTTCTTT.

This chain joins TRBV7-8 and TRBJ1-1; weak D call: TRBD1 (5 bases). The CDR3 is 13 residues long. Germline V gene sequence: CDR1 SGHVS, CDR2 FQNEAQ. Trimming cost V 5 bases and J 4 bases, with 11 bases left between them. CDR3 in DNA: TGTGCCAGCAGCGCGCAGGGTATCACTGAAGCTTTCTTT. It specifies CASSAQGITEAFF.

DNA for the CDR3: TGCAGTGCTAGTGAAGGGACAGGGGATTTATATGGCTACACCTTC. Amino acid sequence: CSASEGTGDLYGYTF. The chain carries TRBV20-1 and TRBJ1-2, with 10 bases fitting TRBD1. From germline, CDR1 is DFQATT and CDR2 SNEGSKA (reference sequence). V dropped 3 bases and J dropped 5; count of bases not matched to a gene: 9. This CDR3 region has 15 residues.

The CDR3 DNA follows: TGTGCTAGTGGTTTGGTACGAGACGGGGGTCTAGACACAGATACGCAGTATTTT. Translating it yields CASGLVRDGGLDTDTQYF. The V and J genes are TRBV12-5 and TRBJ2-3, with D perhaps TRBD2 (6 bases). The CDR3 extends over 18 amino acids. Germline lookup yields CDR1 LGHNT and CDR2 FRNRAP. Trimming removed 0 bases at V and 2 bases at J, with 18 bases between.